A single sample gave rise to the 23 T cell receptor beta chains below, sequenced in a study of technical replicates of blood from several donors. Measured with immunoSEQ multiplex PCR; TCRdb has only the in-frame clones, and not every one. The table lists about 73,000 clones, 93% of them singletons. The sequencing sample was made of T cells isolated from PBMCs. These receptors were collected from a human donor in good health.

This clone is a singleton in its sample. The chain recombines TRBV25-1 with TRBJ2-3; 7 bases line up with TRBD2. Germline values: CDR1 MGHDK, CDR2 SYGVNS. V lost 3 bases to trimming and J lost 2 bases; unmatched junction nucleotides: 8. CDR3 length: 16 amino acids. CDR3 bases: TGTGCCAGCAGTGATTTACTCCGACTAGCCACAGATACGCAGTATTTT. It specifies CASSDLLRLATDTQYF.

The chain combines TRBV19 with TRBJ1-5; 8 nucleotides align to TRBD1. V shed 3 bases, J shed 5 bases, and the junction held 9 bases outside the gene matches. The CDR3 sequence is 16 residues long. The germline CDR1 and CDR2 sequences are LNHDA and SQIVND (reference sequence). The CDR3 loop is CASSIVGQGVDQPQHF. DNA for the CDR3: TGTGCCAGTAGTATCGTAGGACAGGGAGTCGATCAGCCCCAGCATTTT. The complete variable domain, with remaining parts taken from reference TRBV19 and TRBJ1-5, reads DGGITQSPKYLFRKEGQNVTLSCEQNLNHDAMYWYRQDPGQGLRLIYYSQIVNDFQKGDIAEGYSVSREKKESFPLTVTSAQKNPTAFYLCASSIVGQGVDQPQHFGDGTRLSIL.

This rearrangement joins TRBV5-6 to TRBJ1-5, with D uncertain. The germline V and J ends were trimmed by 2 bases and 0 bases, with 6 bases remaining between them. Germline CDR1 is SGHDT and CDR2 is YYEEEE. The CDR3 totals 14 residues. The CDR3 sequence is CASSFIYSNQPQHF. CDR3 nucleotides: TGTGCCAGCAGCTTTATTTATAGCAATCAGCCCCAGCATTTT.

This clone was observed a single time. This chain connects TRBV28 to TRBJ1-3; D remains unclear. Trimming cost V 7 bases and J 0 bases, with 25 bases left between them. From germline, CDR1 is MDHEN and CDR2 SYDVKM. This CDR3 contains 19 residues. The chain's CDR3 is CASKSGISGLGYSGNTIYF. In DNA, the CDR3 is TGTGCCAGCAAATCGGGGATCAGCGGGCTCGGCTACTCTGGAAACACCATATATTTT.

The J gene is TRBJ2-5, the V gene TRBV5-1, with D unclear. The CDR3 sequence is 14 residues long. Germline V gene sequence: CDR1 SGHRS, CDR2 YFSETQ. The V gene lost 0 bases and the J gene lost 4 bases, with 10 bases spanning the gap. CDR3 nucleotide sequence: TGCGCCAGCAGCTTGGCCGGTGTCGTAGAGACCCAGTACTTC. This codes for CASSLAGVVETQYF.

J is TRBJ2-6 and V is TRBV19, with D possibly matching TRBD2 (5 bases). Trimming stripped 0 bases from V and 0 bases from J, with 6 bases between. This CDR3 spans 16 amino acids. From germline, CDR1 is LNHDA and CDR2 SQIVND (reference sequence). Written as DNA, the CDR3 is TGTGCCAGTAGTATAGATGGGAGCTCTGGGGCCAACGTCCTGACTTTC. This encodes CASSIDGSSGANVLTF.

The V gene is TRBV7-9, the J gene TRBJ2-1; TRBD2 aligns across 7 bases. The CDR3 is 16 amino acids. CDR1 and CDR2 (germline): SEHNR, FQNEAQ (reference sequence). The V and J ends lost 5 bases and 4 bases, in that order; junction bases with no gene match: 11. The CDR3 region is CASSPVRGFGYNEQFF. The CDR3 DNA follows: TGTGCCAGCAGCCCCGTGCGGGGGTTCGGATACAATGAGCAGTTCTTC.

The chain combines TRBV11-3 with TRBJ1-4; TRBD1 might be the D (5 bases). The V end lost 1 base, the J end lost 7 bases, and 7 bases lay between the germline ends. Germline assignment: CDR1 SGHNT and CDR2 YENEEA. CDR3 length: 13 amino acids. The CDR3 coding sequence is TGTGCCAGCAGCTTAGGGGGGGTTGAAAAACTGTTTTTT. Its protein product is CASSLGGVEKLFF.

The V call is TRBV4-1, the J call TRBJ2-7, with 10 bases aligning to TRBD2. CDR1 is MGHRA and CDR2 is YSYEKL in the germline V gene. J lost 7 bases, V lost 8 bases, and 14 bases had no gene match. The CDR3 is 15 amino acids. CDR3 sequence reads: CASRESGGEAEEQYF. Written as DNA, the CDR3 is TGCGCCAGCCGCGAAAGCGGGGGGGAGGCAGAGGAGCAGTACTTC.

The J gene is TRBJ2-2, the V gene TRBV28; 7 bases are a match to TRBD1. CDR1 and CDR2 (germline): MDHEN, SYDVKM. The junction had 7 bases not matched to a gene; V was cut back by 6 bases and J by 6 bases. The CDR3 sequence is 14 residues long. The CDR3 coding sequence is TGTGCCAGCAGCCTAGGTCAGGGGGCCGGGGAGCTGTTTTTT. The encoded protein is CASSLGQGAGELFF.

The CDR3 DNA sequence: TGCGCCAGCGGGATTGGACAGGGGGCCCGGAGTTCACCCCTCCACTTT. Encoded protein: CASGIGQGARSSPLHF. This chain connects TRBV4-1 to TRBJ1-6, with TRBD1 identical over 11 bases. With 8 bases clipped from V and 9 bases from J, the junction kept 12 bases outside the gene matches. CDR1 and CDR2 (germline): MGHRA, YSYEKL. CDR3 size: 16 residues.

This clone was counted once. V is TRBV5-1 and J is TRBJ1-4, with D tentatively TRBD1 (6 bases). This CDR3 contains 18 residues. Germline assignment: CDR1 SGHRS and CDR2 YFSETQ. Trimming cost V 1 base and J 4 bases, with 20 bases left between them. The CDR3: CASSLKRMRTAGNEKLFF. CDR3 coding DNA: TGCGCCAGCAGCTTGAAAAGGATGAGGACAGCCGGTAATGAAAAACTGTTTTTT.

The rearrangement joins TRBV15 to TRBJ2-1; 13 nucleotides match TRBD2. V lost 1 base and J lost 7; bases outside the gene matches: 4. The CDR3 runs to 16 residues. Germline V gene data show CDR1 as LNHNV and CDR2 as YYDKDF (reference sequence). The CDR3 DNA sequence: TGTGCCACCAGCAGAGGAGGGACTAGCGGGGTTAATGAGCAGTTCTTC. This encodes CATSRGGTSGVNEQFF.

J is TRBJ2-7 and V is TRBV6-1, with 8 bases fitting TRBD1. The CDR3 loop spans 12 amino acids. Trimming at V came to 8 bases and at J to 2 bases, leaving 2 bases not matched to a gene. CDR1 and CDR2 (germline): MNHNS, SASEGT. CDR3 in DNA: TGTGCCAGCGACAGGGGACCCTACGAGCAGTACTTC. Translation gives CASDRGPYEQYF.

The CDR3 DNA reads as TGTGCCATCAGAGCACAGGGGGTTCAAGAGACCCAGTACTTC. This translates into CAIRAQGVQETQYF. The V call is TRBV10-3, the J call TRBJ2-5, with TRBD1 matching over 8 bases. CDR1 is ENHRY, CDR2 SYGVKD, per germline. Germline trimming cut 6 bases from V and 2 bases from J; bases unmatched to any gene: 5. CDR3 length: 14 residues.

The CDR3 sequence is CASSPPRTGMNTEAFF. CDR3 nucleotide sequence: TGTGCCAGCTCACCACCTAGGACAGGGATGAACACTGAAGCTTTCTTT. V is TRBV18 and J is TRBJ1-1; 8 nucleotides match TRBD1. CDR1 and CDR2 from the germline V gene are KGHSH and LQKENI. This CDR3 contains 16 residues. V lost 0 bases, J lost 0 bases, and 3 bases stayed unmatched.

V and J are TRBV19 and TRBJ2-4; possibly TRBD1 for D (6 bases). The germline V gene encodes CDR1 LNHDA and CDR2 SQIVND (reference sequence). The CDR3 is made up of 16 amino acids. V was cut by 4 bases and J by 2 bases, with 15 bases left in between. This chain's CDR3 is CASSSEDRSPKNIQYF. The DNA for the CDR3 is TGTGCCAGTAGTAGTGAAGACAGGAGTCCCAAAAACATTCAGTACTTC.

The chain combines TRBV7-2 with TRBJ1-2; possibly TRBD1 for D (5 bases). Germline CDR1 reads SGHTA; CDR2 reads FQGNSA. The CDR3 has 13 residues. Trimming stripped 5 bases from V and 4 bases from J, with 11 bases between. CDR3 loop: CASSPDSLYGYTF. The CDR3 DNA reads TGTGCCAGCAGCCCAGACAGTCTCTATGGCTACACCTTC.

The genes are TRBV6-5 and TRBJ2-2; D is unresolved. This CDR3 spans 13 amino acids. CDR1 is MNHEY and CDR2 is SVGAGI in the germline V gene. Trimming stripped 0 bases from V and 6 bases from J, with 5 bases between. As DNA, the CDR3 is TGTGCCAGCAGTTACTCCCTTGCCGGGGAGCTGTTTTTT. Its translation is CASSYSLAGELFF.

The chain links TRBV13 to TRBJ1-2, with 8 bases fitting TRBD1. There are 14 residues in the CDR3. The ends lost 5 bases at V and 10 bases at J; junction bases unmatched: 12. Germline V CDR1 and CDR2: PRHDT, FYEKMQ (reference sequence). The CDR3 spells CASSPWDRPSDYTF. CDR3 DNA sequence: TGTGCCAGCAGCCCATGGGACAGGCCGTCAGACTACACCTTC.

The J gene is TRBJ2-2, the V gene TRBV10-3; 11 bases match TRBD2. Germline V gives CDR1 ENHRY, CDR2 SYGVKD. V dropped 9 bases and J dropped 4; count of bases not matched to a gene: 4. The CDR3 runs to 14 residues. In DNA, the CDR3 is TGTGCCATGCGCACTAGCGGGGGCACCGGGGAGCTGTTTTTT. Protein: CAMRTSGGTGELFF.

CDR3 nucleotide sequence: TGTGCCAGCAGTTCCGGGGGTAACGAGCAGTACTTC. Its translation is CASSSGGNEQYF. The V call is TRBV28, the J call TRBJ2-7; possibly TRBD2 for D (6 bases). Trimming removed 4 bases at V and 5 bases at J, with 9 bases between. CDR1 and CDR2 (germline): MDHEN, SYDVKM. The CDR3 runs 12 residues.

This chain connects TRBV5-6 to TRBJ2-7; D perhaps matches TRBD2 (6 bases). V lost 5 bases and J lost 6, with 24 bases in between. The CDR3 consists of 16 residues. Germline CDR1 reads SGHDT; CDR2 reads YYEEEE. CDR3 DNA sequence: TGTGCCAGCAGTTTATACGCCGGGACTCGTGAATCCGAGCAGTACTTC. Its translation is CASSLYAGTRESEQYF.